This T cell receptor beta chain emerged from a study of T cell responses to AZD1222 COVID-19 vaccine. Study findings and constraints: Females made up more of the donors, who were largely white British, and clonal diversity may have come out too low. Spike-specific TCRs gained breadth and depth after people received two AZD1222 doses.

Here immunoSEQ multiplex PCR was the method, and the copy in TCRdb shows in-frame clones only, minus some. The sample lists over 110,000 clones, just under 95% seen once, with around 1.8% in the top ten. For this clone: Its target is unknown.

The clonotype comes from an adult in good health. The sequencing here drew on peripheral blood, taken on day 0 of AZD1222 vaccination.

The CDR3 here is CASSLDPSPYEQYF. For the CDR3, the DNA is TGTGCCAGCAGCTTAGATCCAAGTCCCTACGAGCAGTACTTC. The chain joins TRBV11-2 to TRBJ2-7; D is undetermined. The CDR3 sequence is 14 residues long. V was trimmed by 0 bases and J by 2 bases, leaving 8 bases between them. Looked up from germline, CDR1 is SGHAT and CDR2 is FQNNGV.